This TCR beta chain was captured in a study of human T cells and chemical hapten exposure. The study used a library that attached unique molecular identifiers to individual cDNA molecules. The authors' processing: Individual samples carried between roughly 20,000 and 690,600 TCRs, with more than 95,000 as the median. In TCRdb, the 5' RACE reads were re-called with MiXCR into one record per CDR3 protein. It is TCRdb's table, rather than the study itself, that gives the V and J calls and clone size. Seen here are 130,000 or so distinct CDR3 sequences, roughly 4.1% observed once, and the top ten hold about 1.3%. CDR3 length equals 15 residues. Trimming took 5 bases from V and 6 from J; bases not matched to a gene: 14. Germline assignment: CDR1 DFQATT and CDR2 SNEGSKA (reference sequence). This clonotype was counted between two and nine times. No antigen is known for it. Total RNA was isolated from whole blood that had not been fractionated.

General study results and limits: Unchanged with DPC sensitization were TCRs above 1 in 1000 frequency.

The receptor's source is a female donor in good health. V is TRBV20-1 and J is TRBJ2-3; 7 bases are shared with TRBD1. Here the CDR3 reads CSAAKGQMCPDTQYF. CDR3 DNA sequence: TGCAGTGCTGCTAAGGGACAGATGTGTCCGGATACGCAGTATTTT.